The 30 T cell receptor beta chains presented below share a single source sample, sequenced in a study of CD8 T cells in Susac syndrome. cDNA came from roughly 0.5 to 1 ug RNA primed by random hexamers. Each CDR3 protein is one row after TCRdb ran MiXCR on the immunoSEQ multiplex PCR reads. The sample has tens of thousands of distinct CDR3 sequences; approximately 96% are singletons. Sequenced sample: CD8+ T cells from PBMCs. These receptor sequences come from a human donor with Susac syndrome.

The rearrangement links TRBV27 to TRBJ2-1; tentatively, D is TRBD1 (5 bases). Germline assignment: CDR1 MNHEY and CDR2 SMNVEV (reference sequence). V was clipped by 5 bases and J by 3 bases, with 8 bases between them. The CDR3 extends over 13 amino acids. The CDR3 loop is CASSTDNYNEQFF. In nucleotides, the CDR3 is TGTGCCAGCAGTACGGACAACTACAATGAGCAGTTCTTC.

The chain uses TRBV14 and TRBJ1-1; D unresolved. CDR1 is SGHDN and CDR2 is FVKESK in the germline V gene. The ends were cut back, 0 bases at V and 1 base at J, with 9 bases in the middle. CDR3 size: 15 residues. CDR3 residues: CASSQEYEGNTEAFF. In nucleotides, the CDR3 is TGTGCCAGCAGCCAAGAATACGAAGGGAACACTGAAGCTTTCTTT.

This clonotype was observed a single time. The V gene is TRBV30, the J gene TRBJ1-1; D not resolved. Germline assignment: CDR1 GTSNPN and CDR2 SVGIG (reference sequence). The CDR3 has 14 residues. The germline V and J ends were trimmed by 8 bases and 3 bases, with 19 bases remaining between them. For the CDR3, the DNA is TGTGCCGGCAACTCACCGGGCTATCACACTGAAGCTTTCTTT. This translates into CAGNSPGYHTEAFF. Full variable domain (remainder filled in from reference TRBV30 and TRBJ1-1): SQTIHQWPATLVQPVGSPLSLECTVEGTSNPNLYWYRQAAGRGLQLLFYSVGIGQISSEVPQNLSASRPQDRQFILSSKKLLLSDSGFYLCAGNSPGYHTEAFFGQGTRLTVV.

The V gene is TRBV9, the J gene TRBJ2-6; weak D call: TRBD1 (6 bases). V was shortened by 4 bases and J by 10 bases, with 18 bases between the two germline ends. The CDR3 runs 15 residues. Germline V gene sequence: CDR1 SGDLS, CDR2 YYNGEE. The CDR3 DNA sequence: TGTGCCAGCAGCCCCCACAGGGTACAGTTAAACGTCCTGACTTTC. Its translation: CASSPHRVQLNVLTF.

The chain is built from TRBV6-2 or TRBV6-3 and TRBJ1-6; TRBD1 is a possible D gene (6 bases). Germline V CDR1 and CDR2: MNHEY, SVGEGT. The CDR3 sequence is 14 residues long. Trimming left V 4 bases short and J 9 bases short, with 13 bases between. The CDR3 DNA sequence: TGTGCCAGCAGTTCACAGGGCTCCGCTTCACCCCTCCACTTT. It encodes CASSSQGSASPLHF.

The chain couples TRBV14 to TRBJ2-1; 7 nucleotides align to TRBD2. The CDR3 runs to 15 residues. With V trimmed by 3 bases and J by 8 bases, 10 bases remained unmatched. The germline gives CDR1 SGHDN, CDR2 FVKESK. CDR3 in DNA: TGTGCCAGCAGCCATCCAGCGGGAAGCTTGGATGAGCAGTTCTTC. It is translated as CASSHPAGSLDEQFF.

The chain has TRBV14 and TRBJ2-5; 8 bases map to TRBD2. Germline-derived CDR1 and CDR2 are SGHDN and FVKESK. Trimming cost V 1 base and J 1 base; bases outside gene matches: 5. The CDR3 is made up of 16 amino acids. The CDR3 here is CASSQAGRDPQETQYF. The CDR3 bases are TGTGCCAGCAGCCAAGCCGGGAGGGACCCCCAAGAGACCCAGTACTTC.

V usage is TRBV30 and J usage is TRBJ1-5; weak D call: TRBD1 (5 bases). The CDR3 extends over 13 amino acids. Germline V CDR1 and CDR2: GTSNPN, SVGIG (reference sequence). Trimming left V 5 bases short and J 4 bases short, with 12 bases between. In DNA, the CDR3 is TGTGCCTGGGACACAGGAATAAATCAGCCCCAGCATTTT. It specifies CAWDTGINQPQHF.

The CDR3 sequence is CASSQDSQGRTHTEAFF. The DNA for the CDR3 is TGCGCCAGCAGCCAAGATTCCCAGGGTAGAACTCACACTGAAGCTTTCTTT. The V gene is TRBV4-1, the J gene TRBJ1-1; perhaps TRBD1 as D (5 bases). CDR3 length equals 17 residues. V lost 0 bases and J 3 bases, leaving 17 bases between the germline ends. Looked up from germline, CDR1 is MGHRA and CDR2 is YSYEKL.

The V gene is TRBV3-1, the J gene TRBJ2-7; D unclear. Germline V gene sequence: CDR1 LGHDT, CDR2 YNNKEL (reference sequence). V lost 3 bases and J lost 0, with 12 bases in between. This CDR3 is 15 amino acids long. The CDR3 nucleotides read TGTGCCAGCAGCCATCATAACGGTAACTCCTACGAGCAGTACTTC. It yields the protein CASSHHNGNSYEQYF.

This clonotype was seen a few times. The CDR3 sequence is CSARDPGTSGGRWNEQFF. CDR3 nucleotides: TGCAGTGCTAGAGATCCGGGGACTAGCGGGGGCCGCTGGAATGAGCAGTTCTTC. The chain couples TRBV20-1 to TRBJ2-1; 14 bases map to TRBD2. CDR1 DFQATT and CDR2 SNEGSKA come from the germline V gene (reference sequence). V shed 0 bases and J 7 bases; nucleotides not matched to a gene: 11. This CDR3 is built from 18 residues.

J is TRBJ2-1 and V is TRBV19; 10 bases are shared with TRBD2. The CDR3 is 19 residues long. Trimming cost V 8 bases and J 1 base; bases outside gene matches: 17. From germline, CDR1 is LNHDA and CDR2 SQIVND (reference sequence). The CDR3 loop is CASSYPGLAEDPSYNEQFF. CDR3 DNA sequence: TGTGCCAGTTCTTATCCTGGACTAGCGGAGGACCCTTCCTACAATGAGCAGTTCTTC.

The genes are TRBV12-3 or TRBV12-4 and TRBJ2-7; D might be TRBD2 (6 bases). The V gene lost 6 bases and the J gene lost 0 bases, with 12 bases spanning the gap. This CDR3 is 14 amino acids long. The CDR3 loop is CASSPGTYSYEQYF. CDR3 DNA: TGTGCCAGCAGCCCCGGGACTTACTCCTACGAGCAGTACTTC.

CDR3 nucleotides: TGTGCCAGCAGTTTCGCTTCTGGGGCCAACGTCCTGACTTTC. It codes for CASSFASGANVLTF. This rearrangement joins TRBV6-2 or TRBV6-3 to TRBJ2-6; D is ambiguous. Germline assignment: CDR1 MNHEY and CDR2 SVGEGT. The V and J ends lost 4 bases and 1 base respectively, with 5 bases between them. The CDR3 sequence is 14 residues long.

This sequence joins TRBV30 and TRBJ1-2, with D tentatively TRBD1 (5 bases). The CDR3 contains 14 residues. Trimming removed 6 bases at V and 8 bases at J, with 22 bases between. Germline V gene data show CDR1 as GTSNPN and CDR2 as SVGIG (reference sequence). The CDR3 DNA reads TGTGCCTGCCCCGGGACCGACCCTCTGTGGGGCTACACCTTC. It translates to CACPGTDPLWGYTF.

J is TRBJ1-1 and V is TRBV28; D uncertain. Germline V CDR1 and CDR2: MDHEN, SYDVKM. The CDR3 is 13 amino acids. Trimming pared 3 bases from V and 0 bases from J, leaving 5 bases between. The DNA of the CDR3 is TGTGCCAGCAGTTTTTCAGTGAACACTGAAGCTTTCTTT. This translates into CASSFSVNTEAFF.

V usage is TRBV30 and J usage is TRBJ2-1; 8 bases agree with TRBD2. The V gene's germline CDR1 is GTSNPN and CDR2 SVGIG (reference sequence). The CDR3 length is 17 residues. V lost 2 bases, J lost 1 base, and 10 bases stayed unmatched. The CDR3: CAWSTLSGGGSYNEQFF. The CDR3 DNA reads TGTGCCTGGAGTACCCTTAGCGGCGGGGGGTCCTACAATGAGCAGTTCTTC.

The rearrangement links TRBV7-2 to TRBJ2-5, with TRBD2 matching 8 bases. Germline trimming cut 3 bases from V and 5 bases from J; bases unmatched to any gene: 5. Germline CDR1 is SGHTA and CDR2 is FQGNSA. The CDR3 is 14 residues long. CDR3 DNA sequence: TGTGCCAGCAGCTTTGCTAGCGGGCGGGAGACCCAGTACTTC. Translated: CASSFASGRETQYF.

The rearrangement links TRBV7-9 to TRBJ2-3; no clear D gene. CDR1 SEHNR and CDR2 FQNEAQ come from the germline V gene (reference sequence). The CDR3 loop spans 14 amino acids. V gave up 5 bases and J gave up 2 bases, with 11 bases separating them. The CDR3 DNA is TGTGCCAGCAGCCCGGATCCTTTCACAGATACGCAGTATTTT. This translates into CASSPDPFTDTQYF.

The gene calls are TRBV13 and TRBJ2-6; no clear D. The CDR3 covers 15 residues. V shed 3 bases and J shed 1 base, with 7 bases lying between them. In germline, CDR1 is PRHDT, CDR2 FYEKMQ (reference sequence). The CDR3 protein is CASSLSSSGANVLTF. CDR3 sequence (DNA): TGTGCCAGCAGCTTGAGTAGTTCTGGGGCCAACGTCCTGACTTTC.

The rearrangement links TRBV20-1 to TRBJ2-5; 9 bases agree with TRBD2. The CDR3 sequence is 15 residues long. Germline V lookup: CDR1 DFQATT, CDR2 SNEGSKA (reference sequence). V lost 5 bases and J lost 1; bases outside the gene matches: 8. The CDR3 nucleotides read TGCAGTGCTGCCCGGACTAGCGCCACCCAAGAGACCCAGTACTTC. Its protein is CSAARTSATQETQYF.

The chain couples TRBV16 to TRBJ2-7, with TRBD2 identical over 10 bases. The trim removed 0 bases at V and 4 bases at J, leaving 3 bases unmatched. The CDR3 has 15 residues. Germline assignment: CDR1 KGHSY and CDR2 FQNENV. CDR3 DNA: TGTGCCAGCAGCCAATCGTCTAGCGGGGGTTACGAGCAGTACGTC. Amino acids: CASSQSSSGGYEQYV.

The V gene is TRBV2, the J gene TRBJ1-2, with 8 nucleotides matching TRBD1. V was pared by 10 bases and J by 0 bases, with 10 bases of the junction left unmatched. The CDR3 spans 15 residues. Germline lookup yields CDR1 SNHLY and CDR2 FYNNEI. The CDR3 reads CATRTGSWANYGYTF. CDR3 coding DNA: TGTGCCACCCGGACAGGGTCTTGGGCTAACTATGGCTACACCTTC.

The genes are TRBV5-6 and TRBJ2-7; 7 positions match TRBD1. CDR3 length: 15 amino acids. With 4 bases clipped from V and 2 bases from J, the junction kept 9 bases outside the gene matches. CDR1 is SGHDT, CDR2 YYEEEE, per germline. The CDR3 loop reads CASSPTDRDPYEQYF. Here the CDR3 DNA reads TGTGCCAGCAGCCCAACCGACAGGGACCCCTACGAGCAGTACTTC.

The V call is TRBV9, the J call TRBJ2-3, with a weak D call TRBD2 (6 bases). V was trimmed by 0 bases and J by 2 bases, leaving 25 bases between them. The germline gives CDR1 SGDLS, CDR2 YYNGEE. This CDR3 spans 20 amino acids. CDR3 nucleotides: TGTGCCAGCAGCGTAGCGGGTGAGACAGCGGCTGGAGGGCACACAGATACGCAGTATTTT. As protein: CASSVAGETAAGGHTDTQYF.

The DNA for the CDR3 is TGTGCCACCAGTGATCTGGAGACCCAGTACTTC. Its translation: CATSDLETQYF. The chain employs TRBV24-1 and TRBJ2-5; D unclear. The germline gives CDR1 KGHDR, CDR2 SFDVKD. This CDR3 contains 11 residues. Between the trimmed V and J ends, which lost 3 bases and 5 bases, there was a span of 3 bases.

In this sample, this clonotype turned up once. This chain uses TRBV2 with TRBJ1-1, with a tentative D call TRBD1 (5 bases). Trimming removed 3 bases from V and 5 bases from J, with 7 bases in between. The germline V gene has CDR1 SNHLY and CDR2 FYNNEI. This CDR3 spans 12 amino acids. The DNA for the CDR3 is TGTGCCAGCAGTGAGTGGGGGACTGAAGCTTTCTTT. This translates into CASSEWGTEAFF.

This clonotype was seen once. The gene calls are TRBV18 and TRBJ2-7; D might be TRBD1 (5 bases). V lost 0 bases and J lost 6, with 12 bases in between. Germline assignment: CDR1 KGHSH and CDR2 LQKENI. The CDR3 consists of 14 residues. As DNA, the CDR3 is TGTGCCAGCTCACCACCGAACAGGCCAGGCGAGCAGTACGTC. It encodes CASSPPNRPGEQYV.

The chain employs TRBV5-1 and TRBJ2-5, with unresolved D. There are 14 residues in the CDR3. V shed 4 bases and J shed 0 bases, with 10 bases lying between them. The germline CDR1 and CDR2 sequences are SGHRS and YFSETQ. The CDR3 loop reads CASSPFGYQETQYF. Written as DNA, the CDR3 is TGCGCCAGCAGCCCGTTTGGGTACCAAGAGACCCAGTACTTC.

The chain uses TRBV24-1 and TRBJ1-5; no reliable D call. V shed 9 bases and J shed 0 bases, with 14 bases lying between them. Germline CDR1 is KGHDR and CDR2 is SFDVKD. This CDR3 spans 15 amino acids. The CDR3 protein is CATRRLAYSNQPQHF. The CDR3 nucleotides read TGTGCCACCCGAAGACTTGCGTATAGCAATCAGCCCCAGCATTTT.